Here is one TCR beta chain with its context. In the authors' workflow: Estimates of nucleated cell counts were drawn from the amplification of reference gene primers. TCRdb's table, derived via immunoSEQ multiplex PCR, lists solely in-frame clones and lacks some. Clonal size and the V and J genes are those of that table, whereas D and trimming came from the DNA. The sample consists of 150,000 to 200,000 clones, about 85% of them appearing once. These data come from a study of blood T cell repertoires in COVID-19. Background on the study: Acute and convalescent COVID-19 samples came from the United States, Italy and Spain. The cDNA or gDNA used as material had been derived from T cells, B-cell-depleted T cells, or PBMCs.

This TCR came from a human donor with acute or convalescent COVID-19. The donor label of this sample is uncertain. Specimen: peripheral blood.

The CDR3 nucleotides are TGTGCCAGCAGTTTTGCTGGTGGGGCGACCCTTACCTACGAGCAGTACTTC. Translation gives CASSFAGGATLTYEQYF. This chain connects TRBV28 to TRBJ2-7, with D possibly TRBD1 on 5 matching bases. The CDR3 sequence is 17 residues long. The V and J ends lost 3 bases and 2 bases respectively, with 20 bases between them. The V gene's germline CDR1 is MDHEN and CDR2 SYDVKM. The complete variable domain, with remaining parts taken from reference TRBV28 and TRBJ2-7, reads DVKVTQSSRYLVKRTGEKVFLECVQDMDHENMFWYRQDPGLGLRLIYFSYDVKMKEKGDIPEGYSVSREKKERFSLILESASTNQTSMYLCASSFAGGATLTYEQYFGPGTRLTVT.